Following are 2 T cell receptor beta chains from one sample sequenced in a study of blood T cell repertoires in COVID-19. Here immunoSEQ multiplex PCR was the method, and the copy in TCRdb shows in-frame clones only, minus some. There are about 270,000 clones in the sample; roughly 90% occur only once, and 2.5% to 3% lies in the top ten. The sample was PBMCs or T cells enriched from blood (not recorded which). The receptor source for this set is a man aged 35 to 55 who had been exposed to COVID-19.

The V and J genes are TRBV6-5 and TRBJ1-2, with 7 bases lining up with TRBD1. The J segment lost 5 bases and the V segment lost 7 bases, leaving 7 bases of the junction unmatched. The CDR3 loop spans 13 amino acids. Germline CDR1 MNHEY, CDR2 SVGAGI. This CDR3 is CASIPDRTYGYTF. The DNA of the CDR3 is TGTGCCAGCATCCCGGACAGGACTTATGGCTACACCTTC.

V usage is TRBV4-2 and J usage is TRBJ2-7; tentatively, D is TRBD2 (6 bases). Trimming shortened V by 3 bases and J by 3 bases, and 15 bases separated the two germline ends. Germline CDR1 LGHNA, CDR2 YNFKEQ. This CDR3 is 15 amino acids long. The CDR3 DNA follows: TGTGCCAGCAGCCAGACGGTCCGGGACTTCTACGAGCAGTACTTC. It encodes CASSQTVRDFYEQYF.